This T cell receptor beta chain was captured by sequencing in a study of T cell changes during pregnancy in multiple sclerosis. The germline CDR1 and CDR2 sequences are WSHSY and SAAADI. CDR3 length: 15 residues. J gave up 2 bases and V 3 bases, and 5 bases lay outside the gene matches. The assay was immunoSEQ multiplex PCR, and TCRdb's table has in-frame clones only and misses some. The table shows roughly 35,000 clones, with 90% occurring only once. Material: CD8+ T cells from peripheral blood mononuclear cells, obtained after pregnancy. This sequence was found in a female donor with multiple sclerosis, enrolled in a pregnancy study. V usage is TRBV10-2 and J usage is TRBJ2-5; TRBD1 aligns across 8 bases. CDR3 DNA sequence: TGCGCCAGCAGTGATCAGACAGGGGATCAAGAGACCCAGTACTTC. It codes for CASSDQTGDQETQYF.